This T cell receptor beta chain was found in a study of memory CD4+ T cells and cytomegalovirus serostatus. Notes on the study in general: CD4+ memory repertoires contained 67 of 164 reported CMV TCRbeta sequences. The CMV-associated TCR signature appears largely within the CD4+ memory repertoire.

CDR1 MGHRA and CDR2 YSYEKL come from the germline V gene. V lost 5 bases, J lost 4 bases, and 22 bases lay in between. There are 17 residues in the CDR3. The sort gate was single viable CD3+CD4+CD8-CD45RO+ cells for memory CD4+ T cells. With respect to this clone: The antigen is unknown.

The data were produced by immunoSEQ multiplex PCR, yet TCRdb's version contains in-frame clones alone and is incomplete. The data hold tens of thousands of clones, with around 80% observed a single time. This TCR was sampled from an adult in good health and CMV-seronegative. This sequence joins TRBV4-1 and TRBJ2-3, with D perhaps TRBD2 (5 bases). What was sequenced was memory CD4+ T cells from blood. CDR3 in amino acids: CASSGNPAGPGADTQYF. In nucleotides, the CDR3 is TGCGCCAGCAGCGGAAACCCCGCGGGTCCGGGCGCAGATACGCAGTATTTT.